These 7 T cell receptor beta chains were all obtained from the same sample, sequenced in a study of T cells in localized non-small cell lung cancer. The data were produced by immunoSEQ multiplex PCR, yet TCRdb's version contains in-frame clones alone and is incomplete. The table records 2,000 to 2,500 clones, 25% of them present only once. The source material was lung tumor tissue, sampled before any cancer treatment. The receptors were gathered from a man aged 40-75 years with stage II lung adenocarcinoma.

Sample share makes this clone large. V usage is TRBV15 and J usage is TRBJ2-1, with D possibly being TRBD1 (6 bases). The CDR3 is 14 residues long. Germline CDR1 and CDR2: LNHNV and YYDKDF (reference sequence). Trimming stripped 3 bases from V and 5 bases from J, with 11 bases between. CDR3 sequence (DNA): TGTGCCACCAGCAGGGGGGCTGGGGACAATGAGCAGTTCTTC. Protein product: CATSRGAGDNEQFF.

The chain has TRBV6-8 and TRBJ1-2; 7 nucleotides align to TRBD1. Germline assignment: CDR1 MNHGY and CDR2 SAAAGT. V shed 10 bases and J 4 bases; nucleotides not matched to a gene: 9. The CDR3 covers 13 residues. DNA of the CDR3: TGTGCCATCCAAGACCGGGACAGCTATGGCTACACCTTC. Its translation is CAIQDRDSYGYTF.

This clone was counted a few times. Germline and junction disagree at one end, which may indicate a read error. The V and J genes are TRBV6-8 and TRBJ2-5; 9 nucleotides agree with TRBD1. Looked up from germline, CDR1 is MNHGY and CDR2 is SAAAGT. The CDR3 covers 14 residues. The CDR3 loop is CAISPGTGKETQYF. CDR3 coding DNA: TGTGCCATCAGTCCCGGGACAGGGAAAGAGACCCAGTACTTC.

J is TRBJ2-1 and V is TRBV5-1; D gene unclear. The CDR3 has 15 amino acids. The germline V gene encodes CDR1 SGHRS and CDR2 YFSETQ. Trimming took off 0 bases at V and 2 bases at J, with 9 bases between the two ends. CDR3 amino acids: CASSLATGTYNEQFF. The CDR3 DNA is TGCGCCAGCAGCTTGGCCACGGGTACCTACAATGAGCAGTTCTTC. The full variable domain, in which reference TRBV5-1 and TRBJ2-1 provide the parts outside the CDR3, is KAGVTQTPRYLIKTRGQQVTLSCSPISGHRSVSWYQQTPGQGLQFLFEYFSETQRNKGNFPGRFSGRQFSNSRSEMNVSTLELGDSALYLCASSLATGTYNEQFFGPGTRLTVL.

V usage is TRBV28 and J usage is TRBJ1-5; D is perhaps TRBD1 (5 bases). This CDR3 comprises 16 residues. Trimming took 3 bases from V and 0 from J, leaving 12 bases between them. Germline assignment: CDR1 MDHEN and CDR2 SYDVKM. The CDR3 sequence: CASSFSSGYSNQPQHF. The CDR3 bases are TGTGCCAGCAGTTTTTCCTCAGGGTATAGCAATCAGCCCCAGCATTTT.

The J gene is TRBJ1-5, the V gene TRBV11-3; no clear D. CDR3 length: 14 residues. V shed 7 bases and J shed 7 bases, with 17 bases lying between them. Germline CDR1 is SGHNT and CDR2 is YENEEA. Written as DNA, the CDR3 is TGTGCCAGCACCCGTGGAGGGAAGGGCCAGCCCCAGCATTTT. Protein: CASTRGGKGQPQHF.

This clone was observed a handful of times. The V gene is TRBV6-1, the J gene TRBJ2-6, with D uncertain. Trimming took 1 base from V and 2 from J, leaving 6 bases between them. The CDR3 extends over 15 amino acids. Germline V gene sequence: CDR1 MNHNS, CDR2 SASEGT. The CDR3 DNA reads as TGTGCCAGCAGTGAAGGTAGGGCTGGGGCCAACGTCCTGACTTTC. Translated, it gives CASSEGRAGANVLTF.